Listed below are T cell receptor beta chains from one sample, sequenced in a study of blood T cell repertoires in COVID-19. Repertoires were generated with immunoSEQ multiplex PCR, while TCRdb's copy carries only in-frame clones and drops some. The sample shows 240,000 or so clones, roughly 90% of them seen only once. Sequenced: peripheral blood. The receptor source for this set is a man aged 55 to 69 with acute or convalescent COVID-19. CDR3s include the opening cysteine and the closing phenylalanine or tryptophan. The D gene is left open where the match is weak. Clone size is not always given. Where it is, it says once, few, many or a class for expanded clones.

TRBD1	TRBV28	NA	13	TRBJ1-2	CASTSGQFNGYTF	TGTGCCTCAACATCGGGACAGTTCAATGGCTACACCTTC
TRBD1	TRBV28	NA	14	TRBJ1-1	CASSPRTGTGGAFF	TGTGCCAGCAGTCCGAGAACCGGGACAGGAGGGGCTTTCTTT
NA	TRBV7-8	NA	17	TRBJ2-2	CASSLVGDLLNTGELFF	TGTGCCAGCAGCTTAGTCGGGGACTTATTGAACACCGGGGAGCTGTTTTTT
NA	TRBV28	NA	13	TRBJ1-1	CASRWGGYTEAFF	TGTGCCAGCCGATGGGGGGGATACACTGAAGCTTTCTTT
NA	TRBV12-3/TRBV12-4	NA	13	TRBJ1-4	CASSLDSNEKLFF	TGTGCCAGCAGTTTGGACAGTAATGAAAAACTGTTTTTT
TRBD1	TRBV6-5	NA	15	TRBJ2-7	CASSPSRQGAYEQYF	TGTGCCAGCAGTCCCTCCAGACAGGGGGCCTACGAGCAGTACTTC
TRBD2	TRBV11-3	NA	13	TRBJ2-5	CAISGRVEETQYF	TGTGCCATCTCAGGGAGGGTCGAGGAGACCCAGTACTTC
NA	TRBV5-1	NA	13	TRBJ1-1	CASSFRENTEAFF	TGCGCCAGCAGCTTTCGGGAGAACACTGAAGCTTTCTTT
TRBD2	TRBV15	NA	19	TRBJ2-7	CATSREGRGLERDSYEQYF	TGTGCCACCAGCAGAGAGGGCAGGGGACTAGAGCGCGACTCCTACGAGCAGTACTTC
TRBD2	TRBV4-2	NA	16	TRBJ2-1	CASSPYLAGGLNEQFF	TGTGCCAGCAGCCCGTACCTAGCGGGAGGTTTAAATGAGCAGTTCTTC
NA	TRBV5-4	NA	14	TRBJ1-2	CASSLDRFNYGYTF	TGTGCCAGCAGCTTGGACAGATTTAACTATGGCTACACCTTC
TRBD2	TRBV28	NA	19	TRBJ2-5	CASSSSLGGTSGRIETQYF	TGTGCCAGCAGTTCATCCCTCGGTGGGACTAGCGGGAGAATCGAGACCCAGTACTTC
TRBD2	TRBV6-2/TRBV6-3	NA	16	TRBJ2-1	CASSRAGGASYNEQFF	TGTGCCAGCAGCAGAGCGGGAGGGGCCTCCTACAATGAGCAGTTCTTC
NA	TRBV30	NA	16	TRBJ2-1	CAWSVLVAEGINEQFF	TGTGCCTGGAGTGTACTAGTAGCGGAGGGTATAAATGAGCAGTTCTTC
TRBD1	TRBV7-2	NA	15	TRBJ1-1	CASSFAGTGITEAFF	TGTGCCAGCAGCTTTGCCGGGACAGGGATCACTGAAGCTTTCTTT
TRBD1	TRBV7-3	NA	18	TRBJ2-2	CASSPRRWQGAGTGELFF	TGTGCCAGCAGCCCCCGCCGGTGGCAGGGGGCCGGAACCGGGGAGCTGTTTTTT
NA	TRBV2	NA	13	TRBJ1-2	CASSEVRGYGYTF	TGTGCCAGCAGTGAAGTCAGGGGCTATGGCTACACCTTC
TRBD2	TRBV27	once	19	TRBJ2-1	CASSPWTSGVTSSYNEQFF	TGTGCCAGCAGTCCATGGACTAGCGGGGTTACGAGCTCCTACAATGAGCAGTTCTTC
NA	TRBV7-2	once	15	TRBJ1-5	CASSLAWTTDQPQHF	TGTGCCAGCAGCTTAGCGTGGACAACAGATCAGCCCCAGCATTTT
NA	TRBV14	NA	16	TRBJ1-4	CASSQGAWKGGEKLFF	TGTGCCAGCAGCCAAGGAGCTTGGAAAGGGGGTGAAAAACTGTTTTTT
TRBD1	TRBV7-3	NA	15	TRBJ2-3	CASSRDSLTTDTQYF	TGTGCCAGCAGCCGGGACAGTCTAACTACAGATACGCAGTATTTT
NA	TRBV30	NA	11	TRBJ1-1	CAWTGRTEAFF	TGTGCCTGGACAGGCCGCACTGAAGCTTTCTTT
TRBD1	TRBV18	NA	15	TRBJ1-1	CASSPLGQANTEAFF	TGTGCCAGCTCACCACTCGGACAGGCGAACACTGAAGCTTTCTTT
TRBD1	TRBV28	NA	15	TRBJ1-4	CASSFSQGANEKLFF	TGTGCCAGCAGTTTTTCACAGGGGGCTAATGAAAAACTGTTTTTT
NA	TRBV7-3	NA	15	TRBJ2-2	CASSLGVGGTGELFF	TGTGCCAGCAGCTTAGGGGTCGGGGGCACCGGGGAGCTGTTTTTT
TRBD1	TRBV27	NA	14	TRBJ1-1	CASSRDSWNTEAFF	TGTGCCAGCAGTCGGGACAGTTGGAACACTGAAGCTTTCTTT
NA	TRBV5-5	NA	16	TRBJ2-5	CASSLAQRRSQETQYF	TGTGCCAGCAGCTTGGCTCAGCGGCGGTCTCAAGAGACCCAGTACTTC
TRBD2	TRBV2	few	14	TRBJ2-1	CASQLAGGPREQFF	TGTGCCAGCCAACTAGCGGGAGGGCCTAGGGAGCAGTTCTTC
TRBD1	TRBV9	few	15	TRBJ1-2	CASSVVGGQGAGYTF	TGTGCCAGCAGCGTAGTCGGTGGACAGGGGGCTGGCTACACCTTC
NA	TRBV7-2	NA	16	TRBJ2-2	CASSSISGTNTGELFF	TGTGCCAGCAGCTCGATAAGCGGTACGAACACCGGGGAGCTGTTTTTT
NA	TRBV18	NA	16	TRBJ2-6	CASSLNELSGANVLTF	TGTGCCAGCTCACTAAATGAGCTCTCTGGGGCCAACGTCCTGACTTTC
TRBD1	TRBV7-2	NA	14	TRBJ2-2	CASRRQGYTGELFF	TGTGCCAGCAGGAGACAGGGTTACACCGGGGAGCTGTTTTTT
NA	TRBV9	many	15	TRBJ1-5	CASSPDGGTGQPQHF	TGTGCCAGCAGCCCAGATGGAGGGACGGGGCAGCCCCAGCATTTT
NA	TRBV30	NA	13	TRBJ1-3	CAWSRGAGNTIYF	TGTGCCTGGAGTAGGGGTGCTGGAAACACCATATATTTT
TRBD1	TRBV9	NA	15	TRBJ2-7	CASSVGGTGFGEQYF	TGTGCCAGCAGCGTAGGGGGGACAGGATTTGGGGAGCAGTACTTC
NA	TRBV6-2/TRBV6-3	NA	16	TRBJ1-5	CASSEEGRPDNQPQHF	TGTGCCAGCAGTGAGGAGGGTAGACCCGACAATCAGCCCCAGCATTTT
NA	TRBV28	NA	16	TRBJ1-5	CASSLEGSYSNQPQHF	TGTGCCAGCAGCTTAGAGGGCAGCTATAGCAATCAGCCCCAGCATTTT
TRBD1	TRBV7-2	NA	14	TRBJ2-1	CASSLWDSNNEQFF	TGTGCCAGCAGCCTTTGGGACAGCAACAATGAGCAGTTCTTC
TRBD2	TRBV20-1	NA	15	TRBJ2-3	CSASVLAGEKDTQYF	TGCAGTGCTAGTGTACTAGCGGGAGAGAAAGATACGCAGTATTTT
NA	TRBV28	NA	13	TRBJ1-1	CASWEGEGSEAFF	TGTGCCAGCTGGGAAGGGGAGGGTTCAGAAGCTTTCTTT
NA	TRBV11-3	few	15	TRBJ1-5	CASSWGGYSNQPQHF	TGTGCCAGCAGCTGGGGAGGGTATAGCAATCAGCCCCAGCATTTT
TRBD1	TRBV30	once	13	TRBJ2-1	CAWAGTVYNEQFF	TGTGCCTGGGCCGGGACAGTTTACAATGAGCAGTTCTTC
TRBD1	TRBV28	NA	12	TRBJ1-2	CASSSGGNGYTF	TGTGCCAGCAGTTCAGGGGGCAATGGCTACACCTTC
TRBD1	TRBV19	NA	15	TRBJ1-5	CASSIEHRGDQPQHF	TGTGCCAGTAGTATAGAGCACAGGGGGGATCAGCCCCAGCATTTT
NA	TRBV7-9	NA	17	TRBJ2-6	CASSLGVEVSGANVLTF	TGTGCCAGCAGCTTAGGCGTCGAGGTCTCTGGGGCCAACGTCCTGACTTTC
TRBD2	TRBV6-2/TRBV6-3	NA	16	TRBJ2-3	CASSYGTSGNPDTQYF	TGTGCCAGCAGTTACGGGACTAGCGGGAATCCAGATACGCAGTATTTT
TRBD2	TRBV6-2/TRBV6-3	NA	18	TRBJ2-4	CASSYGGPSGTGKNIQYF	TGTGCCAGCAGTTACGGTGGGCCTAGCGGGACGGGCAAAAACATTCAGTACTTC
TRBD1	TRBV6-1	NA	15	TRBJ1-5	CASSSGTGGTQPQHF	TGTGCCAGCAGCTCCGGGACAGGGGGTACTCAGCCCCAGCATTTT
NA	TRBV5-1	NA	13	TRBJ2-7	CASSLLPSEQEYF	TGCGCCAGCAGCTTGCTTCCTAGCGAGCAAGAGTACTTC
NA	TRBV7-2	NA	13	TRBJ2-7	CASSLAQLNEQYF	TGTGCCAGCAGCTTGGCTCAGTTAAACGAGCAGTACTTC
TRBD1	TRBV19	NA	15	TRBJ1-1	CASSPSGQGNTEAFF	TGTGCCAGTAGTCCCTCGGGACAGGGGAACACTGAAGCTTTCTTT
TRBD2	TRBV7-9	NA	15	TRBJ2-3	CASSSDLAGPYMQYF	TGTGCCAGCAGCTCCGACCTAGCGGGGCCTTATATGCAGTATTTT
NA	TRBV27	NA	14	TRBJ1-1	CASSFLSQNTEAFF	TGTGCCAGCAGTTTCTTGAGCCAGAACACTGAAGCTTTCTTT
NA	TRBV5-4	NA	13	TRBJ2-7	CASSPGGSYEQYF	TGTGCCAGCAGCCCCGGGGGATCCTACGAGCAGTACTTC
NA	TRBV3-1/TRBV3-2	NA	15	TRBJ1-2	CASSQDPGRRGGYTF	TGTGCCAGCAGCCAAGATCCAGGGCGGAGAGGTGGCTACACCTTC
TRBD1	TRBV4-3	NA	15	TRBJ2-5	CASSHFDRGVETQYF	TGCGCCAGCAGCCACTTCGACAGGGGAGTAGAGACCCAGTACTTC
NA	TRBV9	NA	13	TRBJ1-3	CASSVLIGNTIYF	TGTGCCAGCAGCGTCCTTATCGGAAACACCATATATTTT